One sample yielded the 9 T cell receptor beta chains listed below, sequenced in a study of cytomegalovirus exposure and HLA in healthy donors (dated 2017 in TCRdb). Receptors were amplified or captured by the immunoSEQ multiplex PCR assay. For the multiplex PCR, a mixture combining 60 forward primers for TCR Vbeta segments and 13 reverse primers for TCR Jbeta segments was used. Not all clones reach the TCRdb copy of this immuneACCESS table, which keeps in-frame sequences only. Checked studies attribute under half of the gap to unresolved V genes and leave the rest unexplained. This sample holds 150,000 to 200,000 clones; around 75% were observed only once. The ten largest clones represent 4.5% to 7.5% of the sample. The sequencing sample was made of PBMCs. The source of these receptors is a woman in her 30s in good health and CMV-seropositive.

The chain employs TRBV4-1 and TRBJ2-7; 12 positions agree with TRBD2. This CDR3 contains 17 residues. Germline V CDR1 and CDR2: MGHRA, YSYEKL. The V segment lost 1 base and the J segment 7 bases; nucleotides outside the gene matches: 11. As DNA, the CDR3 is TGCGCCAGCAGCCAAGCGCTAGCGGGAGGGCCGGCGGGGGAGCAGTACTTC. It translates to CASSQALAGGPAGEQYF.

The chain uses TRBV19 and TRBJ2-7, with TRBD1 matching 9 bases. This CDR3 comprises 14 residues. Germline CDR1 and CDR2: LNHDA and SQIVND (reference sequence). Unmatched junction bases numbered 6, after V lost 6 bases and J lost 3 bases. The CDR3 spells CASRVSTGGYEQYF. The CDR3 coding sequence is TGTGCCAGTAGAGTCTCGACAGGGGGCTACGAGCAGTACTTC.

The chain's CDR3 is CASREDGEYGYTF. For the CDR3, the DNA is TGTGCCAGCAGGGAGGATGGGGAATATGGCTACACCTTC. This chain connects TRBV7-9 to TRBJ1-2; D not certain. This CDR3 has 13 amino acids. V was shortened by 6 bases and J by 5 bases, with 13 bases between the two germline ends. Germline CDR1 SEHNR, CDR2 FQNEAQ (reference sequence).

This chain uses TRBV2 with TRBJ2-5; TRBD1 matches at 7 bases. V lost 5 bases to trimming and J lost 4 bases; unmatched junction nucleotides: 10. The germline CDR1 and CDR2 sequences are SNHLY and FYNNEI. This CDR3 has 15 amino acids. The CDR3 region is CASSIQGNPGETQYF. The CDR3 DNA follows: TGTGCCAGCAGTATACAGGGGAACCCAGGAGAGACCCAGTACTTC.

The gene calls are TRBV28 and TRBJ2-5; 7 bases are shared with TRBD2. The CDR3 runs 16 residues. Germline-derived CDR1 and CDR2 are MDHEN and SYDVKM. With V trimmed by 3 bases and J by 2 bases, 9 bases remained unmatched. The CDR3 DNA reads TGTGCCAGCAGTTTTGGGGGGAGGGCCTCTCAAGAGACCCAGTACTTC. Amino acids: CASSFGGRASQETQYF.

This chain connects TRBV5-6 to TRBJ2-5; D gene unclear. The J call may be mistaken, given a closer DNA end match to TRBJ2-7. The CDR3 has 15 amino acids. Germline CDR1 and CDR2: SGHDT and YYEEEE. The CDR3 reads CASSLPAPDCYEQYF. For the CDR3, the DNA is TGTGCCAGCAGCTTGCCTGCTCCAGACTGCTACGAGCAGTACTTC.

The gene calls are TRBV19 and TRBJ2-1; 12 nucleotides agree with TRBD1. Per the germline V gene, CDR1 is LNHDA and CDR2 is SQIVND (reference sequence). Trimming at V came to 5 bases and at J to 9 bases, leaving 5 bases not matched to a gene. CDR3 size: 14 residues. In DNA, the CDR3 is TGTGCCAGTAGTTACGGGACAGGGGGCCTTGAGCAGTTCTTC. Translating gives CASSYGTGGLEQFF.

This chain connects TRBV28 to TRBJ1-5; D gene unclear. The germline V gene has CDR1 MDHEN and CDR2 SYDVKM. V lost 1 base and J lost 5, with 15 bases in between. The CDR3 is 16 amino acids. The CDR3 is CASSLLARSNYQPQHF. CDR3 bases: TGTGCCAGCAGTTTATTGGCGAGGAGTAATTATCAGCCCCAGCATTTT.

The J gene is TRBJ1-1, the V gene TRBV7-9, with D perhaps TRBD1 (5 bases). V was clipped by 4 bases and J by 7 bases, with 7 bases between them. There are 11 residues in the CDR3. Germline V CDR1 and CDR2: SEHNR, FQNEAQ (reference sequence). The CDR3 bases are TGTGCCAGCAGCTATGACAGTGAAGCTTTCTTT. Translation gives CASSYDSEAFF. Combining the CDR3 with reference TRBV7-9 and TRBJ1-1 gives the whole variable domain DTGVSQNPRHKITKRGQNVTFRCDPISEHNRLYWYRQTLGQGPEFLTYFQNEAQLEKSRLLSDRFSAERPKGSFSTLEIQRTEQGDSAMYLCASSYDSEAFFGQGTRLTVV.